These 5 T cell receptor beta chains came from one sample sequenced in a study of control samples from healthy donors and cancer patients. Profiled with immunoSEQ multiplex PCR; TCRdb holds only in-frame clones, not every one. Of under 200,000 clones listed, around 88% are singletons. The sequenced material came from blood. Every receptor here comes from a woman in her 30s in good health.

The chain has TRBV27 and TRBJ2-1; D unclear. V lost 2 bases and J lost 9, with 11 bases in between. Per the germline V gene, CDR1 is MNHEY and CDR2 is SMNVEV (reference sequence). The CDR3 is 13 amino acids. The CDR3 DNA reads TGTGCCAGCAGTTTAGAGTACGGTTTTGAGCAGTTCTTC. Translated, it gives CASSLEYGFEQFF.

This rearrangement joins TRBV10-2 to TRBJ2-7, with D tentatively TRBD2 (5 bases). The CDR3 spans 13 residues. Germline values: CDR1 WSHSY, CDR2 SAAADI. V was cut by 2 bases and J by 4 bases, with 9 bases left in between. The CDR3, as DNA: TGCGCCAGCAGTGAGGTAGCGACGTACGAGCAGTACTTC. It specifies CASSEVATYEQYF.

This chain uses TRBV7-6 with TRBJ2-3; 7 bases are a match to TRBD1. With V trimmed by 1 base and J by 0 bases, 1 base remained unmatched. CDR1 and CDR2 from the germline V gene are SGHVS and FNYEAQ. This CDR3 is 15 amino acids long. The DNA of the CDR3 is TGTGCCAGCAGCTTAGGGACAGGAAGCACAGATACGCAGTATTTT. It encodes CASSLGTGSTDTQYF.

The rearrangement links TRBV7-9 to TRBJ2-1, with 12 positions matching TRBD2. Trimming cost V 5 bases and J 6 bases; bases outside gene matches: 11. Germline CDR1 reads SEHNR; CDR2 reads FQNEAQ (reference sequence). The CDR3 sequence is 17 residues long. Here the CDR3 reads CASSPPQLAGGSNEQFF. The CDR3 DNA follows: TGTGCCAGCAGCCCACCTCAACTAGCGGGAGGTTCCAATGAGCAGTTCTTC. Together with reference TRBV7-9 and TRBJ2-1, the CDR3 gives the full variable domain: DTGVSQNPRHKITKRGQNVTFRCDPISEHNRLYWYRQTLGQGPEFLTYFQNEAQLEKSRLLSDRFSAERPKGSFSTLEIQRTEQGDSAMYLCASSPPQLAGGSNEQFFGPGTRLTVL.

Written as DNA, the CDR3 is TGTGCCAGCAGCTTCAGCTCCTACGAGCAGTACTTC. Residues: CASSFSSYEQYF. This chain joins TRBV7-9 and TRBJ2-7; the D is unclear. The CDR3 sequence is 12 residues long. Germline V gene lookup returns CDR1 SEHNR and CDR2 FQNEAQ (reference sequence). Trimming cost V 3 bases and J 0 bases, with 3 bases left between them.